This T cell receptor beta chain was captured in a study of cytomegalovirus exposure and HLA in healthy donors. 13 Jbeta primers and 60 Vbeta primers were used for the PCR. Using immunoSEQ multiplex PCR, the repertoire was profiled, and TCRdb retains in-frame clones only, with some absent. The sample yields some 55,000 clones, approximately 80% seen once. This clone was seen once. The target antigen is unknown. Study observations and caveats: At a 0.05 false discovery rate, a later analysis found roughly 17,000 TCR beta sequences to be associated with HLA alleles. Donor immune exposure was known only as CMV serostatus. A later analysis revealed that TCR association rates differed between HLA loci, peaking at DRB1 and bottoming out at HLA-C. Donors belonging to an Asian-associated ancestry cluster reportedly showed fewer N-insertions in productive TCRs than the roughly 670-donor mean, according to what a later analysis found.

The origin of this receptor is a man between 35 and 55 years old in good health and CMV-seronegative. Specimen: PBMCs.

CDR3 in amino acids: CASSHAIGRGGTDTQYF. The DNA of the CDR3 is TGTGCCAGCAGCCACGCCATTGGGAGGGGTGGCACAGATACGCAGTATTTT. V and J are TRBV7-6 and TRBJ2-3; 7 positions agree with TRBD2. This CDR3 has 17 residues. The ends lost 5 bases at V and 1 base at J; junction bases unmatched: 12. Germline CDR1 SGHVS, CDR2 FNYEAQ.